This T cell receptor beta chain was sequenced during a study of patients and donors after allogeneic stem cell transplantation. V gave up 1 base and J gave up 3 bases, with 11 bases separating them. CDR3 size: 15 residues. Germline CDR1 reads SGHTA; CDR2 reads FQGNSA. TCRdb re-derived calls from the RT-PCR reads in MiXCR, one entry per CDR3 protein. In the table there are fewer than 700 distinct CDR3 sequences, 2% to 3% of which are singletons. By sample fraction, this clonotype is medium-sized. The sample comprised blood, either unsorted or a sorted T cell fraction (not recorded which). The chain has TRBV7-2 and TRBJ2-3, with D tentatively TRBD1 or TRBD2 (6 bases each). The TCR originated in a human donor who was either an allogeneic HSCT recipient or a stem cell or donor lymphocyte infusion donor (not recorded which). It is not recorded whose cells these are; they may come from a transplant donor. The CDR3 coding sequence is TGTGCCAGCAGCTTAGAGGGGGGAGATACAGATACGCAGTATTTT. Protein: CASSLEGGDTDTQYF.